This T cell receptor beta chain was sequenced in a study of T cell responses to AZD1222 COVID-19 vaccine. Whole-study results and caveats: Seropositive at baseline were only a handful of AZD1222 recipients. Spike was spanned by vaccine-associated CD4 TCRs, with dominance at 160-218 and 743-854. In all cases, repertoires were sampled only after the peak T cell response. Increases in Spike-specific TCR breadth and depth were seen after two AZD1222 doses.

About this clone: Its cognate antigen is unknown.

The CDR3 totals 12 residues. Germline CDR1 is SNHLY and CDR2 is FYNNEI. V shed 6 bases, J shed 14 bases, and the junction held 10 bases outside the gene matches. The repertoire was sequenced with immunoSEQ multiplex PCR; TCRdb's copy has only in-frame clones and lacks some. This sample has 140,000 or so clones, with approximately 91% found just once. The sequencing used peripheral blood, collected 28 days after the second AZD1222 dose. The origin of this receptor is an adult who received the AZD1222 COVID-19 vaccine. The chain has TRBV2 and TRBJ2-3; 8 bases are shared with TRBD1. The CDR3 loop reads CASRAGGNPGYF. For the CDR3, the DNA is TGTGCCAGCAGGGCAGGGGGCAACCCCGGGTATTTT.